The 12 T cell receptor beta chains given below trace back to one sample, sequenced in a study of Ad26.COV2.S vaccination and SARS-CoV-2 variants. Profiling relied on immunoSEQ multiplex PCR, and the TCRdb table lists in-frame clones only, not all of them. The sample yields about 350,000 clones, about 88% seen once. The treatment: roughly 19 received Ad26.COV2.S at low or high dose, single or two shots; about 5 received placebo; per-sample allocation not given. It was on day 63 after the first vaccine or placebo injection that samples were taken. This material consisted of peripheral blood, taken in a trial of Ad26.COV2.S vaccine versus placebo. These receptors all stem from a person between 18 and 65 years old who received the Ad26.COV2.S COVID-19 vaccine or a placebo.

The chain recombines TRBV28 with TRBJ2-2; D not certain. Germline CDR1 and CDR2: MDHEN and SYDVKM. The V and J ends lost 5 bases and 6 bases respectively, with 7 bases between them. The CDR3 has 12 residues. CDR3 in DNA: TGTGCCAGCAGTCCCGGGCCCGGGGAGCTGTTTTTT. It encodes CASSPGPGELFF.

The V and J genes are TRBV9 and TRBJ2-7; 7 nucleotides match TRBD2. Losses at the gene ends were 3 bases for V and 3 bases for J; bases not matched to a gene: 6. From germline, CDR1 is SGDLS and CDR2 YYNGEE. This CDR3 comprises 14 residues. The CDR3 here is CASSATGDYYEQYF. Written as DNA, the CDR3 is TGTGCCAGCAGCGCCACGGGGGACTACTACGAGCAGTACTTC.

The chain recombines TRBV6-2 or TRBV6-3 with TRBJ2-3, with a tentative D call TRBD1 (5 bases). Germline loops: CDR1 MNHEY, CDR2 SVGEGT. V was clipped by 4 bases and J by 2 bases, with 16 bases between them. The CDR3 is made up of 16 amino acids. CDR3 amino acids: CASSSSDRIPTDTQYF. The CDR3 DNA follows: TGTGCCAGCAGTTCCTCCGACAGAATCCCCACAGATACGCAGTATTTT.

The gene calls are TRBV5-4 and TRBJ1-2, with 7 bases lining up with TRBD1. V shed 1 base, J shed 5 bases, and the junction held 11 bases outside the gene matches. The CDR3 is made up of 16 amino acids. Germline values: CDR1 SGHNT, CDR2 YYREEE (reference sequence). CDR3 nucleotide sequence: TGTGCCAGCAGCTTGTCCGTCACCGGGACAGTTTATGGCTACACCTTC. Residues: CASSLSVTGTVYGYTF.

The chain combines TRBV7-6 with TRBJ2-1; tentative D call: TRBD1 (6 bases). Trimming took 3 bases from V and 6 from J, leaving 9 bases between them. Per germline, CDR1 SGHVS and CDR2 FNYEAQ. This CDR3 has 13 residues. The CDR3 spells CASSFRGSNEQFF. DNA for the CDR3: TGTGCCAGCAGCTTCAGGGGAAGCAATGAGCAGTTCTTC.

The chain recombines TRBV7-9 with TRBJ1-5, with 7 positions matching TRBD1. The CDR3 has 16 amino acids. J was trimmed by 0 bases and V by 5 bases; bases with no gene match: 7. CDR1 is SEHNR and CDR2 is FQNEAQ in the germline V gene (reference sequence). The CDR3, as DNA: TGTGCCAGCAGCCCACCGGGACAGACTAGCAATCAGCCCCAGCATTTT. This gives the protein CASSPPGQTSNQPQHF.

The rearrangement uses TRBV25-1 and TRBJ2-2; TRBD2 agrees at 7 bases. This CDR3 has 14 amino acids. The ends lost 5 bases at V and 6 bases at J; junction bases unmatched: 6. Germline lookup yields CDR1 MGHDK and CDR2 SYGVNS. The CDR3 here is CASSSGGTAGELFF. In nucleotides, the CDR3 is TGTGCCAGCAGTTCGGGGGGTACCGCCGGGGAGCTGTTTTTT.

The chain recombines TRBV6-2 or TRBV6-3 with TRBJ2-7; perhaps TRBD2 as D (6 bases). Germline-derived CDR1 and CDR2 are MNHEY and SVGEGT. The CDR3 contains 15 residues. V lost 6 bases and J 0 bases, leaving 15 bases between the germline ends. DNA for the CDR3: TGTGCCAGCAGCCGCGGGACTGGCAGCTCCTACGAGCAGTACTTC. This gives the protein CASSRGTGSSYEQYF.

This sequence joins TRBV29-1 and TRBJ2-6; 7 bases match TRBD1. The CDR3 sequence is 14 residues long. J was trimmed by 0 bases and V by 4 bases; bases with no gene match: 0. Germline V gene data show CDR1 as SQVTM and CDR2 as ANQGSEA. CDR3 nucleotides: TGCAGCGTTGGGGACAGCTCTGGGGCCAACGTCCTGACTTTC. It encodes CSVGDSSGANVLTF.

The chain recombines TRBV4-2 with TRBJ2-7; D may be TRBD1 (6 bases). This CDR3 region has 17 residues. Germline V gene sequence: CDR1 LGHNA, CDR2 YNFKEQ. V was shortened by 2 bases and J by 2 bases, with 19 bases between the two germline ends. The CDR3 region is CASSQLVQGSMPYEQYF. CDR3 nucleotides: TGTGCCAGCAGCCAACTTGTACAGGGTAGTATGCCCTACGAGCAGTACTTC.

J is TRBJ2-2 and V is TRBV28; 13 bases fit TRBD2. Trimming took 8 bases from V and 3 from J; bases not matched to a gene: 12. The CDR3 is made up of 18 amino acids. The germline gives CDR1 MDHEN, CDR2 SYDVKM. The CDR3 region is CASLLGLAGNPHTGELFF. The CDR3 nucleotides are TGTGCCAGCTTACTGGGACTAGCGGGAAACCCTCACACCGGGGAGCTGTTTTTT.

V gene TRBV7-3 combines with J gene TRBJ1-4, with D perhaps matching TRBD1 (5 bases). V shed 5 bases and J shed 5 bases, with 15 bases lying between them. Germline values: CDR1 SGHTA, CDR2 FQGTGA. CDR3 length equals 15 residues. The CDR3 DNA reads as TGTGCCAGCAGCGCCGGTGTCAGGGCGAATGAAAAACTGTTTTTT. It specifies CASSAGVRANEKLFF.